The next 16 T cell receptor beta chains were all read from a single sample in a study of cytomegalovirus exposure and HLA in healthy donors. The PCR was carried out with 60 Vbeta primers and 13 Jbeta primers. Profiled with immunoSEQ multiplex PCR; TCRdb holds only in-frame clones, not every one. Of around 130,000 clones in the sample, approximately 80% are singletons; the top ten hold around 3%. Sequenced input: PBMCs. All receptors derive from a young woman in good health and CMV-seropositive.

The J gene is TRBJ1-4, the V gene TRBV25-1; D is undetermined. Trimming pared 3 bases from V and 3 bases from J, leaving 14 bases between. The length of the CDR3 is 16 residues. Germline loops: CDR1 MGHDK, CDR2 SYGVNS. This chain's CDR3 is CASSETTLEPNEKLFF. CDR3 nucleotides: TGTGCCAGCAGTGAGACGACTCTGGAACCTAATGAAAAACTGTTTTTT.

The CDR3 sequence is CASSARTGSNSPLHF. For the CDR3, the DNA is TGTGCCAGCAGTGCCCGGACAGGGTCGAATTCACCCCTCCACTTT. This chain uses TRBV2 with TRBJ1-6, with 8 bases that match TRBD1. The length of the CDR3 is 15 residues. Germline CDR1 and CDR2: SNHLY and FYNNEI. J was trimmed by 7 bases and V by 4 bases; bases with no gene match: 6.

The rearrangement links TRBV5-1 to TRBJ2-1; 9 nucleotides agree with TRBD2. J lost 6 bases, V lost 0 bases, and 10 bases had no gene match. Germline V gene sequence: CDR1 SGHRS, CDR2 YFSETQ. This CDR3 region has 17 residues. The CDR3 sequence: CASSLATVAGVGNEQFF. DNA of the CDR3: TGCGCCAGCAGCTTGGCGACCGTAGCGGGGGTCGGCAATGAGCAGTTCTTC.

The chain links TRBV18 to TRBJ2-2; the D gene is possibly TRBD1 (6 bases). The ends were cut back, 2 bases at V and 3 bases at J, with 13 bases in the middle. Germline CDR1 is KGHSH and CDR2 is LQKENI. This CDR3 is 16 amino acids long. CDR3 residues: CASSPRGGSDTGELFF. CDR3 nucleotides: TGTGCCAGCTCACCAAGAGGGGGTTCTGACACCGGGGAGCTGTTTTTT.

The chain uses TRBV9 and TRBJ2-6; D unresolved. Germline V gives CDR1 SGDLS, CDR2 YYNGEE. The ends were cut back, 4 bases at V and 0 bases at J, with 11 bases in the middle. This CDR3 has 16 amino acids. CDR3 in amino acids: CASSTHLSSGANVLTF. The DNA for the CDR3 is TGTGCCAGCAGCACCCATCTAAGCTCTGGGGCCAACGTCCTGACTTTC. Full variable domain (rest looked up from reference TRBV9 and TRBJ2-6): DSGVTQTPKHLITATGQRVTLRCSPRSGDLSVYWYQQSLDQGLQFLIQYYNGEERAKGNILERFSAQQFPDLHSELNLSSLELGDSALYFCASSTHLSSGANVLTFGAGSRLTVL.

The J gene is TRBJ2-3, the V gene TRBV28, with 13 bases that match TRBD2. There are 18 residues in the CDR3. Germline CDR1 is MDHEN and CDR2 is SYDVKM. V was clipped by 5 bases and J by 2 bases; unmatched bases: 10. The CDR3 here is CASSPGTSGEPYTDTQYF. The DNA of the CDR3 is TGTGCCAGCAGTCCGGGGACTAGCGGGGAGCCCTACACAGATACGCAGTATTTT.

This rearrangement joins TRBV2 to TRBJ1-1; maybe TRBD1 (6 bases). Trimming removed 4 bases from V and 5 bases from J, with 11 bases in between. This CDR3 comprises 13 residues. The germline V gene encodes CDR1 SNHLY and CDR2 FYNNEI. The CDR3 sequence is CASSVLTGTEAFF. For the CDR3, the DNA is TGTGCCAGCAGTGTCCTTACAGGGACTGAAGCTTTCTTT.

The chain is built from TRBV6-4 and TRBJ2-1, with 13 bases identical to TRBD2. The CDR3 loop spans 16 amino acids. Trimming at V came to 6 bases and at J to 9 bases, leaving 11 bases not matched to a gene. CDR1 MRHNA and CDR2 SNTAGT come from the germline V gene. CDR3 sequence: CASSTSGGAALGEQFF. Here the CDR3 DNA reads TGTGCCAGCAGCACTAGCGGGGGGGCCGCATTGGGTGAGCAGTTCTTC.

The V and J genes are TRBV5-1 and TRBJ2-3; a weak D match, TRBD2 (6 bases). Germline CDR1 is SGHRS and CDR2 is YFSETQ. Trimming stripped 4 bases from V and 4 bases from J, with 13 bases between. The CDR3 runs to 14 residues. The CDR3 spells CASSPLPGADTQYF. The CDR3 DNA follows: TGCGCCAGCAGCCCACTCCCGGGGGCAGATACGCAGTATTTT.

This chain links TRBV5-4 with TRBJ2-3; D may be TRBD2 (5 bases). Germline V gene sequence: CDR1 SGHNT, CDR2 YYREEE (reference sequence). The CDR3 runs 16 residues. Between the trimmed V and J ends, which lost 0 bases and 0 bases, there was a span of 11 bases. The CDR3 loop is CASSLGGQRSTDTQYF. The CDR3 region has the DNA TGTGCCAGCAGCTTGGGCGGGCAGCGTAGCACAGATACGCAGTATTTT.

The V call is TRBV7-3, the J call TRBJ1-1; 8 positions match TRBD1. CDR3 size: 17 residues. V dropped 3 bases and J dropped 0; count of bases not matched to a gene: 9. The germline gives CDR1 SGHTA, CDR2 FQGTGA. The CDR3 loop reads CASSFSGTGYMNTEAFF. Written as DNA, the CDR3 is TGTGCCAGCAGCTTCTCCGGGACAGGCTACATGAACACTGAAGCTTTCTTT.

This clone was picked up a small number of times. CDR3 in DNA: TGTGCCAGCAGCCCGACTAACGCAGAGACCCAGTACTTC. Translation gives CASSPTNAETQYF. The chain carries TRBV2 and TRBJ2-5; D is perhaps TRBD2 (5 bases). This CDR3 contains 13 residues. V gave up 6 bases and J gave up 4 bases, with 12 bases separating them. Germline V lookup: CDR1 SNHLY, CDR2 FYNNEI. Complete variable domain (other parts from reference TRBV2 and TRBJ2-5): EPEVTQTPSHQVTQMGQEVILRCVPISNHLYFYWYRQILGQKVEFLVSFYNNEISEKSEIFDDQFSVERPDGSNFTLKIRSTKLEDSAMYFCASSPTNAETQYFGPGTRLLVL.

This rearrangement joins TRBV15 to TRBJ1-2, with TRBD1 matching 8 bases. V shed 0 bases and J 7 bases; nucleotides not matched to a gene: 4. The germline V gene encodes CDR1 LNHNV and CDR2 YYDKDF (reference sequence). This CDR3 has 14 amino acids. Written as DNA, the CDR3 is TGTGCCACCAGCAGAGAGGACAGGGTGTTTGGCTACACCTTC. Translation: CATSREDRVFGYTF.

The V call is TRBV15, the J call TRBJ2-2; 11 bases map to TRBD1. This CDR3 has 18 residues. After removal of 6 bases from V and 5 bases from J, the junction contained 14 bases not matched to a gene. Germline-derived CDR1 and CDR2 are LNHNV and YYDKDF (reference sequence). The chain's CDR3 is CATSRPGQGGPQTGELFF. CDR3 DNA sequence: TGTGCCACCAGTAGACCGGGACAGGGGGGCCCCCAGACCGGGGAGCTGTTTTTT.

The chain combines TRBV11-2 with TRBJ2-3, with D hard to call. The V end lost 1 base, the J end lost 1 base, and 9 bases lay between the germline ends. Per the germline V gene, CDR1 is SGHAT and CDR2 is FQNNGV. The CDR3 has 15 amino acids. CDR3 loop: CASSLAGSGTDTQYF. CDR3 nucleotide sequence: TGTGCCAGCAGCTTAGCAGGATCCGGCACAGATACGCAGTATTTT.

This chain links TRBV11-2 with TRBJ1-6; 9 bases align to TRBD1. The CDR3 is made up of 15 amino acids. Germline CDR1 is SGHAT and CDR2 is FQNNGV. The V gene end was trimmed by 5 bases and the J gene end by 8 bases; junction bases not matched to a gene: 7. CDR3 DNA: TGTGCCAGCAGCGAAGACAGGGGGATCTATTCACCCCTCCACTTT. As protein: CASSEDRGIYSPLHF. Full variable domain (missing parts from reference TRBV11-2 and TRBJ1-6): EAGVAQSPRYKIIEKRQSVAFWCNPISGHATLYWYQQILGQGPKLLIQFQNNGVVDDSQLPKDRFSAERLKGVDSTLKIQPAKLEDSAVYLCASSEDRGIYSPLHFGNGTRLTVT.